This TCR beta chain was profiled in a study of T cell responses to AZD1222 COVID-19 vaccine. At the level of the study: It was second doses at about 4 or about 12 weeks that were pooled.

Only in-frame clones appear in the TCRdb table, and some are missing; sequencing was by immunoSEQ multiplex PCR. In the table there are 85,000 to 120,000 clones, about nine tenths of which are singletons. This clone was seen just once. Germline V gene lookup returns CDR1 MNHEY and CDR2 SMNVEV (reference sequence). This CDR3 is built from 18 residues. The V and J ends lost 3 bases and 4 bases respectively, with 24 bases between them. This rearrangement joins TRBV27 to TRBJ1-2; the D gene is possibly TRBD1 (5 bases). The sample in question was peripheral blood, obtained on day 0 of AZD1222 vaccination. This clonotype originated in an adult in good health. The CDR3 region has the DNA TGTGCCAGCAGTTTGTGGGGAACAGGTACTAGTACCGGCTATGGCTACACCTTC. It encodes CASSLWGTGTSTGYGYTF.